The entry that follows covers one T cell receptor beta chain sequence. Its target is not known. Antigen-specific CD4+ T cells were expanded with viral peptide pools in the ViraFEST assay before sequencing. Upon completion of about ten days in culture, CD4+ T cells were isolated. Vaccine recipients had no previous SARS-CoV-2 infection; their nucleocapsid antibodies were negative. This record belongs to a study of vaccination effects on CD4 cells after COVID-19. Some clones are missing from TCRdb's copy, which holds only in-frame ones; the method was immunoSEQ multiplex PCR. The sample includes just over 20,000 clones, under 85% of them seen just once. The CDR3 extends over 14 amino acids. Germline V gene sequence: CDR1 ENHRY, CDR2 SYGVKD. V was trimmed by 2 bases and J by 9 bases, leaving 14 bases between them.

The chain couples TRBV10-3 to TRBJ2-1; D is perhaps TRBD2 (6 bases). This receptor was obtained from a human donor who received a COVID-19 vaccine. Sample: CD4+ T cells from PBMCs cultured with HCoV-NL63 spike peptides, taken before COVID-19 vaccination. CDR3 amino acids: CAISETDRGIEQFF. The CDR3 bases are TGTGCCATCAGTGAGACAGATCGGGGGATTGAGCAGTTCTTC.